The 23 T cell receptor beta chains in this list originate from one sample, sequenced in a study of T cells after yellow fever vaccination. TCRdb reprocessed the 5' RACE reads with MiXCR, giving one entry per CDR3 protein. The table records some 350,000 distinct CDR3 sequences, 4.1% of them present only once. Sequences were derived from PBMCs, sampled 5 days after the yellow fever booster vaccination. The receptors were gathered from a young man who received the YFV17D yellow fever vaccine.

The chain recombines TRBV7-9 with TRBJ1-1, with D perhaps TRBD1 (6 bases). The germline V gene encodes CDR1 SEHNR and CDR2 FQNEAQ (reference sequence). The CDR3 totals 14 residues. The V and J ends lost 5 bases and 5 bases respectively, with 15 bases between them. CDR3 residues: CASSPTQGVTEAFF. CDR3 nucleotide sequence: TGTGCCAGCAGCCCGACACAGGGTGTGACTGAAGCTTTCTTT.

This clonotype was detected ten times or more. V and J are TRBV5-5 and TRBJ1-4, with 7 nucleotides matching TRBD1. The CDR3 is 15 amino acids. With V trimmed by 4 bases and J by 7 bases, 10 bases remained unmatched. The germline V gene has CDR1 SGHKS and CDR2 YYEKEE (reference sequence). The CDR3: CASSPEDRWSEKLFF. The CDR3 DNA reads TGTGCCAGCAGCCCCGAGGACAGGTGGTCTGAAAAACTGTTTTTT.

This clonotype was found a few times. The V call is TRBV10-1, the J call TRBJ1-1; TRBD1 aligns across 7 bases. This CDR3 has 13 amino acids. Looked up from germline, CDR1 is WNHNN and CDR2 is SYGVQD (reference sequence). With V trimmed by 3 bases and J by 9 bases, 7 bases remained unmatched. In DNA, the CDR3 is TGCGCCAGCAGTGAATCGAGGGGGCGACAAGCTTTCTTT. This gives the protein CASSESRGRQAFF.

This clonotype was counted at least ten times. This chain joins TRBV29-1 and TRBJ2-5, with 11 bases fitting TRBD1. CDR3 length: 14 residues. The V segment lost 7 bases and the J segment 5 bases; nucleotides outside the gene matches: 9. The V gene's germline CDR1 is SQVTM and CDR2 ANQGSEA. The CDR3 region is CSATGQGAAETQYF. In DNA, the CDR3 is TGCAGCGCCACCGGACAGGGGGCTGCGGAGACCCAGTACTTC.

V usage is TRBV6-5 and J usage is TRBJ2-5; 8 nucleotides align to TRBD2. The J segment lost 5 bases and the V segment lost 4 bases, leaving 9 bases of the junction unmatched. The CDR3 covers 15 residues. From germline, CDR1 is MNHEY and CDR2 SVGAGI. CDR3 region: CASSSVAGLSETQYF. The DNA of the CDR3 is TGTGCCAGCAGTTCTGTAGCGGGGCTGTCCGAGACCCAGTACTTC.

The rearrangement links TRBV19 to TRBJ2-7; D is uncertain. Per germline, CDR1 LNHDA and CDR2 SQIVND (reference sequence). CDR3 length equals 14 residues. Trimming took off 6 bases at V and 4 bases at J, with 16 bases between the two ends. The CDR3 bases are TGTGCCAGTAGACTCGGGCACTTTGGATACGAGCAGTACTTC. The encoded protein is CASRLGHFGYEQYF. The full variable domain, completed using reference TRBV19 and TRBJ2-7, is DGGITQSPKYLFRKEGQNVTLSCEQNLNHDAMYWYRQDPGQGLRLIYYSQIVNDFQKGDIAEGYSVSREKKESFPLTVTSAQKNPTAFYLCASRLGHFGYEQYFGPGTRLTVT.

The gene calls are TRBV23-1 and TRBJ1-2; D unclear. TRBV23-1 is an open reading frame whose function is uncertain. V lost 2 bases and J lost 8, with 24 bases in between. The CDR3 consists of 17 residues. CDR3 sequence (DNA): TGCGCCAGCAGTCAAACTCCGGATTGTGGGTACGCCTCGGGCTACACCTTC. Protein: CASSQTPDCGYASGYTF.

The sample holds a few counts of this clonotype. This chain connects TRBV20-1 to TRBJ1-5; 10 nucleotides agree with TRBD1. The trim removed 4 bases at V and 1 base at J, leaving 7 bases unmatched. CDR3 length equals 16 residues. Germline V gene data show CDR1 as DFQATT and CDR2 as SNEGSKA (reference sequence). In DNA form, the CDR3 reads TGCAGTGCTACGGACAGGGGGTCAGGAAGCAATCAGCCCCAGCATTTT. Translation gives CSATDRGSGSNQPQHF.

This chain links TRBV20-1 with TRBJ1-4; D possibly corresponds to TRBD1 (6 bases). V lost 0 bases and J 3 bases, leaving 11 bases between the germline ends. Germline V gives CDR1 DFQATT, CDR2 SNEGSKA (reference sequence). The CDR3 covers 15 residues. The CDR3 DNA follows: TGCAGTGCTAGAGAAGTAGGGACATCTAATGAAAAACTGTTTTTT. Protein: CSAREVGTSNEKLFF.

This clonotype showed up just a few times. This chain connects TRBV20-1 to TRBJ2-7; D might be TRBD1 (6 bases). The CDR3 spans 18 residues. Looked up from germline, CDR1 is DFQATT and CDR2 is SNEGSKA (reference sequence). Trimming removed 6 bases at V and 2 bases at J, with 29 bases between. The CDR3 spells CSATPSVGTSIDPYEQYV. The CDR3 nucleotides are TGCAGTGCCACCCCCTCCGTGGGGACATCGATCGATCCCTACGAGCAGTACGTC.

This clonotype turned up a few times. This rearrangement joins TRBV5-6 to TRBJ2-2; 9 bases fit TRBD1. CDR1 is SGHDT and CDR2 is YYEEEE in the germline V gene. The CDR3 totals 16 residues. V dropped 5 bases and J dropped 5; count of bases not matched to a gene: 10. In nucleotides, the CDR3 is TGTGCCAGCAGGGACCTAGGACAGGGGCCGACCGGGGAGCTGTTTTTT. It yields the protein CASRDLGQGPTGELFF.

Only a few counts were recorded for this clonotype. The rearrangement links TRBV4-3 to TRBJ2-2; TRBD2 might be the D (6 bases). Germline V gives CDR1 LGHNA, CDR2 YSLEER. The CDR3 totals 19 residues. V lost 3 bases to trimming and J lost 7 bases, with 27 bases between them. CDR3 bases: TGCGCCAGCAGCCATTATGGATTCAAGGGTGGACTATGGGTCGGGGAGCTGTTTTTT. Its translation is CASSHYGFKGGLWVGELFF.

The chain combines TRBV7-2 with TRBJ1-4; the D is unclear. CDR1 is SGHTA, CDR2 FQGNSA, per germline. The CDR3 length is 15 residues. Trimming took 5 bases from V and 4 from J, leaving 14 bases between them. The CDR3 nucleotides read TGTGCCAGCAGCCAAAATCCGGGTTTTAATGAAAAACTGTTTTTT. It yields the protein CASSQNPGFNEKLFF.

In this sample, this clonotype turned up a few times. The chain recombines TRBV7-6 with TRBJ2-1, with D perhaps assigned TRBD1 or TRBD2 (5 bases each). Germline CDR1 reads SGHVS; CDR2 reads FNYEAQ. The CDR3 sequence is 15 residues long. Trimming left V 5 bases short and J 4 bases short, with 15 bases between. The CDR3 spells CASSRRDVEYNEQFF. The CDR3 DNA reads as TGTGCCAGCAGCCGCCGGGACGTTGAATACAATGAGCAGTTCTTC.

This clonotype was counted ten times or more. The V gene is TRBV4-3, the J gene TRBJ2-1; D gene uncertain. Trimming left V 4 bases short and J 0 bases short, with 10 bases between. The CDR3 is made up of 15 amino acids. The germline V gene has CDR1 LGHNA and CDR2 YSLEER. The chain's CDR3 is CASSPGSSSYNEQFF. In nucleotides, the CDR3 is TGCGCCAGCAGCCCCGGTTCTAGCTCCTACAATGAGCAGTTCTTC.

CDR3 loop: CASSFGGASYNEQFF. CDR3 sequence (DNA): TGTGCCAGCAGCTTCGGGGGGGCCTCCTACAATGAGCAGTTCTTC. J is TRBJ2-1 and V is TRBV7-2; 8 nucleotides line up with TRBD2. With V trimmed by 3 bases and J by 0 bases, 1 base remained unmatched. The CDR3 consists of 15 residues. Germline V gene data show CDR1 as SGHTA and CDR2 as FQGNSA.

The CDR3 DNA is TGCAGTGCTAGAATCGGCGGAAACACCATATATTTT. Translated: CSARIGGNTIYF. This chain links TRBV20-1 with TRBJ1-3; D gene uncertain. This CDR3 is built from 12 residues. Trimming cost V 2 bases and J 4 bases, with 6 bases left between them. Germline CDR1 reads DFQATT; CDR2 reads SNEGSKA (reference sequence).

This clonotype was seen more than once but under ten times. This chain links TRBV5-1 with TRBJ2-3; D possibly corresponds to TRBD2 (5 bases). The CDR3 extends over 14 amino acids. Germline CDR1 is SGHRS and CDR2 is YFSETQ. With 5 bases removed from V and 3 bases from J, the gap between germline ends came to 13 bases. The CDR3 nucleotides read TGCGCCAGCAGTTGGGTGGAGCGGACAGATACGCAGTATTTT. Amino acid sequence: CASSWVERTDTQYF.

In DNA, the CDR3 is TGTGCCAGCAGTTCGGGGGGGGGCATTCAGCCCCAGCATTTT. As protein: CASSSGGGIQPQHF. The V gene is TRBV28, the J gene TRBJ1-5; tentative D call: TRBD1 (6 bases). Trimming pared 4 bases from V and 6 bases from J, leaving 13 bases between. The germline CDR1 and CDR2 sequences are MDHEN and SYDVKM. The CDR3 runs to 14 residues.

V is TRBV24-1 and J is TRBJ1-1, with D hard to call. In germline, CDR1 is KGHDR, CDR2 SFDVKD. CDR3 length: 12 residues. Trimming removed 3 bases from V and 3 bases from J, with 4 bases in between. The chain's CDR3 is CATSDGDTEAFF. The DNA for the CDR3 is TGTGCCACCAGTGATGGAGACACTGAAGCTTTCTTT.

The V and J genes are TRBV29-1 and TRBJ1-1; D unresolved. CDR3 length: 13 amino acids. Germline assignment: CDR1 SQVTM and CDR2 ANQGSEA. V lost 4 bases, J lost 3 bases, and 12 bases lay in between. The CDR3 protein is CSVGHGDYTEAFF. CDR3 sequence (DNA): TGCAGCGTTGGACACGGAGACTACACTGAAGCTTTCTTT.

V is TRBV27 and J is TRBJ1-1; 7 nucleotides line up with TRBD1. V was clipped by 5 bases and J by 4 bases; unmatched bases: 7. The CDR3 totals 14 residues. From germline, CDR1 is MNHEY and CDR2 SMNVEV (reference sequence). CDR3 sequence: CASSQRGRRTEAFF. The CDR3 DNA sequence: TGTGCCAGCAGTCAAAGGGGGCGTCGCACTGAAGCTTTCTTT.

This clonotype was counted ten times or more. The chain combines TRBV7-8 with TRBJ2-5; TRBD1 agrees at 8 bases. CDR3 length equals 13 residues. With 3 bases clipped from V and 4 bases from J, the junction kept 1 base outside the gene matches. Germline-derived CDR1 and CDR2 are SGHVS and FQNEAQ. For the CDR3, the DNA is TGTGCCAGCAGCTTGGACAGGGCAGAGACCCAGTACTTC. The encoded protein is CASSLDRAETQYF.